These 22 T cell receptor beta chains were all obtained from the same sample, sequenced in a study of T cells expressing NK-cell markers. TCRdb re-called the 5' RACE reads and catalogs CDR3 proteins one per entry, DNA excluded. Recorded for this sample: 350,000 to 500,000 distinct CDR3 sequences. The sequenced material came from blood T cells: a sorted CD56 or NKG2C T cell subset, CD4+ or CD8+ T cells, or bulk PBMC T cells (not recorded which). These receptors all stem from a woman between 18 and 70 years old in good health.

This CDR3 reads CSAFSYTGLATGELFF. The genes are TRBV20-1 and TRBJ2-2; without DNA, the TCRdb call of TRBD2 cannot be checked. This CDR3 spans 16 amino acids. From germline, CDR1 is DFQATT and CDR2 SNEGSKA (reference sequence).

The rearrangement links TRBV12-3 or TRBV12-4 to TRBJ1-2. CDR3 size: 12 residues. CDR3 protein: CASAGRNYGYTF.

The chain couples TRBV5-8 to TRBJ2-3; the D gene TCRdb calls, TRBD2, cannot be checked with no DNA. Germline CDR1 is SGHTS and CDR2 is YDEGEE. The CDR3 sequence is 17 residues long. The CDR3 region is CASSSPPASGMFDTQYF. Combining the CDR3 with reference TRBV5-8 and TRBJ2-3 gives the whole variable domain EAGVTQSPTHLIKTRGQQATLRCSPISGHTSVYWYQQALGLGLQFLLWYDEGEERNRGNFPPRFSGRQFPNYSSELNVNALELEDSALYLCASSSPPASGMFDTQYFGPGTRLTVL.

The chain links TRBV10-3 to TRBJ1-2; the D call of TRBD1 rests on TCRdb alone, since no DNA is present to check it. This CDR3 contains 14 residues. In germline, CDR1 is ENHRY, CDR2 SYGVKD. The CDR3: CAISASDRNGGYTF.

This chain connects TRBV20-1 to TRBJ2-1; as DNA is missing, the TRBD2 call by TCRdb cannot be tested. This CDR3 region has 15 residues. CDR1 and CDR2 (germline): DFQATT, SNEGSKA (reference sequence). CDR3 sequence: CSAPSVAGGNNEQFF.

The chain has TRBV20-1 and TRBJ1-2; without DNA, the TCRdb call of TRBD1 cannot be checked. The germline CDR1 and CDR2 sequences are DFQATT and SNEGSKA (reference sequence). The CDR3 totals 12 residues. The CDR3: CRGTDTNYGYTF.

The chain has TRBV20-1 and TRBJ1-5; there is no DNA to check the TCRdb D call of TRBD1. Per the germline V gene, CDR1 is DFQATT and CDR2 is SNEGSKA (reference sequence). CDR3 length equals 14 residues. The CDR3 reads CSAPDSYSNQPQHF.

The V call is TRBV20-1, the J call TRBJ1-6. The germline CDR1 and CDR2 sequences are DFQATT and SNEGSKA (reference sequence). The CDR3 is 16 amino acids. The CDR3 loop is CSARDGRGSYNSPLHF.

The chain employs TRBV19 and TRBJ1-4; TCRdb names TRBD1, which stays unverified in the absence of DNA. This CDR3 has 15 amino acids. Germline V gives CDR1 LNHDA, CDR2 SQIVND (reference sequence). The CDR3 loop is CASSIGTGDHEKLFF. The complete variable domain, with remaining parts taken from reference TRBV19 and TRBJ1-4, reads DGGITQSPKYLFRKEGQNVTLSCEQNLNHDAMYWYRQDPGQGLRLIYYSQIVNDFQKGDIAEGYSVSREKKESFPLTVTSAQKNPTAFYLCASSIGTGDHEKLFFGSGTQLSVL.

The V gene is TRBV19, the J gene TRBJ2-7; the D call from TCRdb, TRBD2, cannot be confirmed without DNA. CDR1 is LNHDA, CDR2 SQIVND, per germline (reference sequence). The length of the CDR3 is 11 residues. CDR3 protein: CASSIGEEQYF.

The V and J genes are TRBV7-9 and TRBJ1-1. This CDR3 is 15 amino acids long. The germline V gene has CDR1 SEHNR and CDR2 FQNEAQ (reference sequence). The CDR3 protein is CASSLDGQLNTEAFF.

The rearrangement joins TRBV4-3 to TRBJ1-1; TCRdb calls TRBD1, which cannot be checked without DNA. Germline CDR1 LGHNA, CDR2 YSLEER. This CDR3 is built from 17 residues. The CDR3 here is CASSQDRAGARNTEAFF.

The CDR3 is CSVYSGSSYNEQFF. The V call is TRBV29-1, the J call TRBJ2-1; TCRdb's D call of TRBD2 is untestable without DNA. Looked up from germline, CDR1 is SQVTM and CDR2 is ANQGSEA. CDR3 size: 14 residues.

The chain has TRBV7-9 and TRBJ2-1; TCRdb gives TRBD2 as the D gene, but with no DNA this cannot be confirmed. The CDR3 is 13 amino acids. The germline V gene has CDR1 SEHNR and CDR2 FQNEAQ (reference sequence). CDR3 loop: CASSFPGPNEQFF.

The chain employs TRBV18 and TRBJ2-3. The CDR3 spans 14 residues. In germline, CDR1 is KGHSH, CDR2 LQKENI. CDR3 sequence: CASSQGISTDTQYF.

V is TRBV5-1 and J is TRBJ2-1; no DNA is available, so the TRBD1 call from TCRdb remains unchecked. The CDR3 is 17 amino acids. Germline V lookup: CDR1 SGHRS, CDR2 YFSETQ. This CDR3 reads CASSLGGGAGSYNEQFF.

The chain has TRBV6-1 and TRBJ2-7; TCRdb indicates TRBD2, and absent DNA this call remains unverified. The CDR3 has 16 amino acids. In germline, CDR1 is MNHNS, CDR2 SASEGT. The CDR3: CASSPHQAGETYEQYF.

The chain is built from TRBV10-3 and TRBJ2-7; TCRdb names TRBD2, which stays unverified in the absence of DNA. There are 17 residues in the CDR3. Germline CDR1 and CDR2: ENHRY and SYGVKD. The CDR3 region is CAIRATSGRDEFYEQYF.

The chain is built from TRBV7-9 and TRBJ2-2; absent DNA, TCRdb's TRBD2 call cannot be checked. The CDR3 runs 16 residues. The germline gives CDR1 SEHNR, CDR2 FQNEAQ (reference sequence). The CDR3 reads CASSHLRGGNTGELFF.

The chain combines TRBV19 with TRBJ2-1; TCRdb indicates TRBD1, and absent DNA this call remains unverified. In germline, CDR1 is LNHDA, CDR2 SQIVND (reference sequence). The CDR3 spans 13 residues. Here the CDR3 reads CASTGQAGNEQFF.

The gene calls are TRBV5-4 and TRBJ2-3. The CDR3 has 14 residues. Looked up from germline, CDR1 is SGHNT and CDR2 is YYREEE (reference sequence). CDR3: CASSLDALTDTQYF.

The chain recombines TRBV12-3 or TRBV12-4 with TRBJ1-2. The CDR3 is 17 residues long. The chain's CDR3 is CASSLKGRLTINYGYTF.